Sequencing of this T cell receptor (beta chain) was carried out in a study of shared clonotypes between healthy human individuals. Across the study: Per donor, three plates held CD4 naive cells, three held CD4 memory, two held CD8 naive and one held CD8 memory.

This clone was observed a single time. No antigen is known for it. Overall study results and limits: A generally larger estimated richness was seen in naive subsets than in memory subsets.

CDR1 and CDR2 from the germline V gene are SGHDN and FVKESK. The CDR3 runs 16 residues. Trimming cost V 1 base and J 5 bases, with 18 bases left between them. Measured with immunoSEQ multiplex PCR; TCRdb has only the in-frame clones, and not every one. Of approximately 2,200,000 clones listed, 85% to 95% are singletons. Naive CD8 cells were CD45RO-negative, positively selected for CCR7, excluding terminally differentiated effector memory CD45RA+ cells. Only Caucasian adults living in Nashville, Tennessee served as donors. This receptor was obtained from a man younger than 35 in good health. Some clones in this sample may be carry-over from other donors' samples. Source material: naive CD8+ T cells from PBMCs. The chain has TRBV14 and TRBJ2-7; possible D gene TRBD2, 6 bases. CDR3: CASSQAPPGVLDEQYF. CDR3 DNA sequence: TGTGCCAGCAGCCAAGCTCCGCCGGGAGTACTCGACGAGCAGTACTTC. The whole variable domain, filled in from reference TRBV14 and TRBJ2-7, reads EAGVTQFPSHSVIEKGQTVTLRCDPISGHDNLYWYRRVMGKEIKFLLHFVKESKQDESGMPNNRFLAERTGGTYSTLKVQPAELEDSGVYFCASSQAPPGVLDEQYFGPGTRLTVT.